This TCR beta chain appears in the sequencing data of a study of cytomegalovirus exposure and HLA in healthy donors. The CDR3 length is 13 residues. V shed 2 bases, J shed 7 bases, and the junction held 3 bases outside the gene matches. Germline loops: CDR1 SGHTA, CDR2 FQGNSA. 13 Jbeta primers and 60 Vbeta primers were used for the PCR. Profiled with immunoSEQ multiplex PCR; TCRdb holds only in-frame clones, not every one. The table lists approximately 100,000 clones, approximately 9% of them singletons. This chain connects TRBV7-2 to TRBJ1-1; 8 nucleotides match TRBD1. Sequencing was done on a sample of PBMCs. The TCR was taken from a man over 45 in good health and CMV-seropositive. The CDR3 spells CASSLQGASEAFF. CDR3 in DNA: TGTGCCAGCAGCTTACAGGGGGCCAGTGAAGCTTTCTTT. Looking up the rest from reference TRBV7-2 and TRBJ1-1 gives the full variable domain: GAGVSQSPSNKVTEKGKDVELRCDPISGHTALYWYRQSLGQGLEFLIYFQGNSAPDKSGLPSDRFSAERTGGSVSTLTIQRTQQEDSAVYLCASSLQGASEAFFGQGTRLTVV.